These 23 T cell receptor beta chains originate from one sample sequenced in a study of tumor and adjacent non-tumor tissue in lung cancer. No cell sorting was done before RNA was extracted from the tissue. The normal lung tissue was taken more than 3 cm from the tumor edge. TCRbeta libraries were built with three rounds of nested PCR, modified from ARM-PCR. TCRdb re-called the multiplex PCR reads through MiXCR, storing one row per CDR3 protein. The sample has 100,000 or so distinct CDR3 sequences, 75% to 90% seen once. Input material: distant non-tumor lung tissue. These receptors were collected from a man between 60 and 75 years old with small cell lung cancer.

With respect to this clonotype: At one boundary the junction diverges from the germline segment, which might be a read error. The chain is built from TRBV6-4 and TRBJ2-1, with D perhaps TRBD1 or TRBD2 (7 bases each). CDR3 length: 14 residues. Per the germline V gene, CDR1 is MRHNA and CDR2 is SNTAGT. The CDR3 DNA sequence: TGTGCCAGCAGTGACAAGGGAGGGGGCAATGAGCAGTCCTTC. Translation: CASSDKGGGNEQSF.

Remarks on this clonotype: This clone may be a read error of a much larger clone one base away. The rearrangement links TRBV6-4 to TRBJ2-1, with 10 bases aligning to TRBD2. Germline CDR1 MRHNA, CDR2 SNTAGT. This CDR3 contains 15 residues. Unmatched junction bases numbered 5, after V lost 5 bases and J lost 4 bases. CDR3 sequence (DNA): TGTGCCAGCAGTATGACTAGCGGGCCGTACAATGAGCAGTTCTTC. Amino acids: CASSMTSGPYNEQFF.

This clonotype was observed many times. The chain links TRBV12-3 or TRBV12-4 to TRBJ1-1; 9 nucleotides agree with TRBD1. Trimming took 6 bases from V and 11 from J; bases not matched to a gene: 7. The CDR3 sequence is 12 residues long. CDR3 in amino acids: CASRRTGDVAFF. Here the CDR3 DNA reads TGTGCCAGCAGACGGACAGGGGATGTGGCTTTCTTT.

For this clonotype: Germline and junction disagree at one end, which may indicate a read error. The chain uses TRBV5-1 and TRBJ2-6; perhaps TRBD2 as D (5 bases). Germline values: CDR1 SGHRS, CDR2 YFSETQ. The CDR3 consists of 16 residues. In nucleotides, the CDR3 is TGCGCCAGCAGCAGATTACCTAGCTCTGTGGCCAACGTCCTGACCTTC. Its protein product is CASSRLPSSVANVLTF.

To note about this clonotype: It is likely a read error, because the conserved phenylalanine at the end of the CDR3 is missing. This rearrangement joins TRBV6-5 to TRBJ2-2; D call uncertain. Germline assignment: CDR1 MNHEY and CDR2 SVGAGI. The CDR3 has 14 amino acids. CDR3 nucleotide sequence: TGTGCTAGCAGTTACGGTGGCGTGGACGGGGAGCTGTTTTCT. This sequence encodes CASSYGGVDGELFS.

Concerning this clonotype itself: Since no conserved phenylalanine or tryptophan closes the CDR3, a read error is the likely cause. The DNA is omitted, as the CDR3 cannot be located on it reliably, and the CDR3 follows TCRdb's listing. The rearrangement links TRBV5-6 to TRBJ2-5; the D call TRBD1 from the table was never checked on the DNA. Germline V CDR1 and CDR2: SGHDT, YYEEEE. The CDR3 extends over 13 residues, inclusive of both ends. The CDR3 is CARGSQGAETQYL.

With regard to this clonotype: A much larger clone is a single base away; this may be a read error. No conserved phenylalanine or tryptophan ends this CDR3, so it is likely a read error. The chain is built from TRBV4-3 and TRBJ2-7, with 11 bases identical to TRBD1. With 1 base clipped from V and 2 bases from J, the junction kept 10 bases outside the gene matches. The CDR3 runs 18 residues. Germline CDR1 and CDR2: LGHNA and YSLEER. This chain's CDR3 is CASSQGASRGQGAYEQYS. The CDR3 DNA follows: TGCGCCAGCAGCCAAGGAGCTTCGCGGGGACAGGGGGCCTACGAGCAGTACTCC.

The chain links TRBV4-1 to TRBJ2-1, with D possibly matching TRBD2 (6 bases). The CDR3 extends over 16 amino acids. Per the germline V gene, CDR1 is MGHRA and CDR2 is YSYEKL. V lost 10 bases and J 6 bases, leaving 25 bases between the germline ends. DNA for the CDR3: TGCGCCAACAGTCAAGAGGGAGGTATTCTTCTCAATGAGCAGTTCTTC. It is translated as CANSQEGGILLNEQFF.

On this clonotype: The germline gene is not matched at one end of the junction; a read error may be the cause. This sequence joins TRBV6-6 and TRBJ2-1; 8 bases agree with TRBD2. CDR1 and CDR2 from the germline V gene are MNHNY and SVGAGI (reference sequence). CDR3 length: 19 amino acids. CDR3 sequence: CDSTPGAGRGGRTYNEQFF. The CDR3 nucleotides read TGTGACAGCACCCCAGGGGCAGGGCGGGGCGGGAGGACCTACAATGAGCAGTTCTTC.

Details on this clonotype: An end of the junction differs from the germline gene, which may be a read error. CDR3 in DNA: TGTGCCAGCAGTGAACTCGTGGGGCGGCTACCGACGACCCGGACAGTAGGTTACAGCTTC. Its translation: CASSELVGRLPTTRTVGYSF. The chain combines TRBV6-1 with TRBJ1-2; a possible D gene is TRBD1 (6 bases). Germline values: CDR1 MNHNS, CDR2 SASEGT. The CDR3 is 20 residues long.

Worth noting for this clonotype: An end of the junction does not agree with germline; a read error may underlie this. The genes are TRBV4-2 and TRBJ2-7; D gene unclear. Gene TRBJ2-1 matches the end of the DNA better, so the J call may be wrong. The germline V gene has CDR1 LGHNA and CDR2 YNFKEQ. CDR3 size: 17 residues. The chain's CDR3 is CASSQESPDSSSYEQFF. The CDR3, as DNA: TGTGCCAGCAGTCAAGAGTCCCCAGATTCCAGCTCCTACGAGCAGTTCTTC.

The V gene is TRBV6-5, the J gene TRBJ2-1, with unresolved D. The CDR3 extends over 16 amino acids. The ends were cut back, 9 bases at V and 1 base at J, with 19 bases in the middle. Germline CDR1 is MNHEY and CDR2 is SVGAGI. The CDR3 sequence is CASRVVAALSYNEQFF. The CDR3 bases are TGTGCCAGTAGGGTCGTAGCAGCGTTATCCTACAATGAGCAGTTCTTC.

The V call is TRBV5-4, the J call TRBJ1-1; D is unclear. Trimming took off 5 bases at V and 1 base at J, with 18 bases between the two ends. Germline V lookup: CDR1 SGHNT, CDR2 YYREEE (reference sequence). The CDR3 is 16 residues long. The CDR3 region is CASSLQHGGGNTEAFF. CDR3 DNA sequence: TGTGCCAGCAGTTTGCAACATGGAGGAGGGAACACTGAAGCTTTCTTT. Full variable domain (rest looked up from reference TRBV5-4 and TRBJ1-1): ETGVTQSPTHLIKTRGQQVTLRCSSQSGHNTVSWYQQALGQGPQFIFQYYREEENGRGNFPPRFSGLQFPNYSSELNVNALELDDSALYLCASSLQHGGGNTEAFFGQGTRLTVV.

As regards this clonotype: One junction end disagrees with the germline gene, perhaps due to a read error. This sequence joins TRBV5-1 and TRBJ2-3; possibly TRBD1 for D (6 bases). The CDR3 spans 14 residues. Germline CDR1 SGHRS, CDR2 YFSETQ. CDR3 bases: TGCACCAGCACCACGTGGCAGGGGACAGATACGCAGTATTTT. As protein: CTSTTWQGTDTQYF.

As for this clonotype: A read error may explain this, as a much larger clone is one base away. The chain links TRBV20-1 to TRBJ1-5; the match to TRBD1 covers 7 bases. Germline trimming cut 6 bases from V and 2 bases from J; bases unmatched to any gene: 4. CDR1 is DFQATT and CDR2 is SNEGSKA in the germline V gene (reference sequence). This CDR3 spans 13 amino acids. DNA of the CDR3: TGCAGTGCACTAACAGGGGGCAATCAGCCCCAGCATTTT. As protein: CSALTGGNQPQHF.

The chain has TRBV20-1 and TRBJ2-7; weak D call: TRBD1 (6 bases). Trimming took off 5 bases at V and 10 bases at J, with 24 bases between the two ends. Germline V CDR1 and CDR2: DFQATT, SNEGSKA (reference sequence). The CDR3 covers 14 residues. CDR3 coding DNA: TGCAGTGCTGAGCTGGGACAAGGCTCCTCCGACCAGTACTTC. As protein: CSAELGQGSSDQYF.

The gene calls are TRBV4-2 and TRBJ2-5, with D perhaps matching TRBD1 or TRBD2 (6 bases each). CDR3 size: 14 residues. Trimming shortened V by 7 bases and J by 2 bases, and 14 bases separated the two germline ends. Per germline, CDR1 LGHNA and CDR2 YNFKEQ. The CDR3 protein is CASNQGSGQETQYF. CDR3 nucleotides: TGTGCCAGCAATCAGGGGAGCGGGCAAGAGACCCAGTACTTC.

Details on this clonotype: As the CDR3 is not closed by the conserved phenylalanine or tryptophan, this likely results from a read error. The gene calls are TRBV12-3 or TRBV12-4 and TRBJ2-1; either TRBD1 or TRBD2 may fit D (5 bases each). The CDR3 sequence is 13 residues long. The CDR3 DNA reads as TGTGTCAGCAGTGTGGGGGATTGGAGTGAGCAGTTCTTA. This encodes CVSSVGDWSEQFL.

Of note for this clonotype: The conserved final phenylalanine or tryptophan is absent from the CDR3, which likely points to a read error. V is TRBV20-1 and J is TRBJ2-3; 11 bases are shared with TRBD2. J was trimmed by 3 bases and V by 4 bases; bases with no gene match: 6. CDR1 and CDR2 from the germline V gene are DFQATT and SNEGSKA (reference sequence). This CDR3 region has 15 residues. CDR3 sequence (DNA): TGCAGTGCTACCGGACTAGCGGGCGGTACAGATACGCAGTATCTT. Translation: CSATGLAGGTDTQYL.

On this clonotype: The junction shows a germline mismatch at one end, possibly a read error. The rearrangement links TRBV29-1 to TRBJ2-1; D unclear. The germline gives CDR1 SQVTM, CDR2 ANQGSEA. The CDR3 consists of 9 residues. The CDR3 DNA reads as TGCAGCGCCGAAGATGAGCTGTTCTTC. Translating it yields CSAEDELFF.

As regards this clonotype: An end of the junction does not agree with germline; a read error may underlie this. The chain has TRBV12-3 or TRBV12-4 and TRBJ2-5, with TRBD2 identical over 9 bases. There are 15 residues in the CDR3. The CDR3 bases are TGTGCCATCATTCCCTATAGCGGGGGACAAGAGACCCACTACTTC. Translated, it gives CAIIPYSGGQETHYF.

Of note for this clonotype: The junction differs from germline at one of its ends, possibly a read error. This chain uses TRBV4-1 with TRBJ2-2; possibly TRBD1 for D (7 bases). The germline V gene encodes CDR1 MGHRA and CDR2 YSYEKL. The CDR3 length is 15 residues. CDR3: CASSSRGAYTGDLPF. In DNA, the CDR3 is TGCGCCAGCAGCAGCAGGGGGGCCTATACCGGGGATCTGCCTTTT.

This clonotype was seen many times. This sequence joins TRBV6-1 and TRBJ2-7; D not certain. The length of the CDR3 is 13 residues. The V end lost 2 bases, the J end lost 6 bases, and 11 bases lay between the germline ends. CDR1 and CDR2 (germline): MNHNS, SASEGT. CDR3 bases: TGTGCCAGCAGTGAAAATTATTCAAGCGAGCAGTACTTC. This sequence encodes CASSENYSSEQYF.